The TCR beta chain described here comes from a study of cytomegalovirus exposure and HLA in healthy donors. The assay was immunoSEQ multiplex PCR, and TCRdb's table has in-frame clones only and misses some. The table has 60,000 to 70,000 clones, around 89% seen once. Study-wide results and limits: Both high specificity and high sensitivity reportedly marked the classifier's diagnosis of cytomegalovirus status.

With regard to this clone: Its antigen is still unknown.

The CDR3 loop spans 14 amino acids. V was trimmed by 4 bases and J by 1 base, leaving 11 bases between them. The germline gives CDR1 SGHNT, CDR2 YYREEE (reference sequence). The sequence came from a woman younger than 35 in good health and CMV-seronegative. V gene TRBV5-4 combines with J gene TRBJ1-1; D gene uncertain. Material: PBMCs. CDR3 DNA sequence: TGTGCCAGCAGCCCCCTACCTGGGAACACTGAAGCTTTCTTT. Protein product: CASSPLPGNTEAFF.